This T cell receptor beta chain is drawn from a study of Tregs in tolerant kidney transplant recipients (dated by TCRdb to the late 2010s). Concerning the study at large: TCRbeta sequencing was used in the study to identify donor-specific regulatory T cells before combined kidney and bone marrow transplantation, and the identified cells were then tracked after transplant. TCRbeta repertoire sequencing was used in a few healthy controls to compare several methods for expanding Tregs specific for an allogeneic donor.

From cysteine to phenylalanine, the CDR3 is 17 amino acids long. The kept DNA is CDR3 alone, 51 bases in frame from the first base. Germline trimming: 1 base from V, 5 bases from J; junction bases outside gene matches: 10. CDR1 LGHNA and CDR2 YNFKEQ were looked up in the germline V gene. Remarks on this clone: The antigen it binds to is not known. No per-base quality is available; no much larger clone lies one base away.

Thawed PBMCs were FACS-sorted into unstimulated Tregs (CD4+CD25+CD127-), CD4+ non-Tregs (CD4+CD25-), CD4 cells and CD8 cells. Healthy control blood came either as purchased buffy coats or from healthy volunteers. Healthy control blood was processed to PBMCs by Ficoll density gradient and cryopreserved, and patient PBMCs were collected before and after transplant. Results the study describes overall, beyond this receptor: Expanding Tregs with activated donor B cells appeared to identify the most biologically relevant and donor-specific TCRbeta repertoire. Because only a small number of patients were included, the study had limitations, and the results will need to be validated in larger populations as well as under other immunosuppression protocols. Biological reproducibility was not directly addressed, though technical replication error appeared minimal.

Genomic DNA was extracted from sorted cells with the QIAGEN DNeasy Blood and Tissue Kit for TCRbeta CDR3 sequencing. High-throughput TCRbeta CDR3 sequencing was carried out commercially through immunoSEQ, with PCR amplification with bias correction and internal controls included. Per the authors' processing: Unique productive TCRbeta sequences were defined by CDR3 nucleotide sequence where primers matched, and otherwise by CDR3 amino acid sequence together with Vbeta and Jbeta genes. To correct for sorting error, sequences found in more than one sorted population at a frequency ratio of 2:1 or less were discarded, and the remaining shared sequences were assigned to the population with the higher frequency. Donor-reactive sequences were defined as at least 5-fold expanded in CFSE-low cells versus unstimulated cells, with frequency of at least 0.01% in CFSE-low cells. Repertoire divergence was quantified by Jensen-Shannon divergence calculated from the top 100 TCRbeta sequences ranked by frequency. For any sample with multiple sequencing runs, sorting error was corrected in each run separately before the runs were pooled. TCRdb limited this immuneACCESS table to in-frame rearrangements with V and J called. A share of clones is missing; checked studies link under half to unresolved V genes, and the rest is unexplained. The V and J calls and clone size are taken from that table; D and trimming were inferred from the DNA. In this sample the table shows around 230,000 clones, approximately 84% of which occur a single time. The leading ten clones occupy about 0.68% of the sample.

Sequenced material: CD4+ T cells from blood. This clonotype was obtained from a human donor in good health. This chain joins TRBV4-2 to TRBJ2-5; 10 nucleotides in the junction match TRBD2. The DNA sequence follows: TGTGCCAGCAGCCAAGGGTCCAGCGGGGGGGCCGGGGAGACCCAGTACTTC. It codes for CASSQGSSGGAGETQYF.